Here is one TCR beta chain with its context. Its antigen remains unknown. Primers: 60 Vbeta forward and 13 Jbeta reverse. Here immunoSEQ multiplex PCR was the method, and the copy in TCRdb shows in-frame clones only, minus some. The table includes tens of thousands of clones, around 69% detected once. The V and J ends lost 3 bases and 2 bases respectively, with 5 bases between them. The V gene's germline CDR1 is SGHNT and CDR2 YYREEE (reference sequence). This CDR3 is built from 12 residues. This specimen belongs to a study of cytomegalovirus exposure and HLA in healthy donors. Study observations and caveats: A list of approximately 160 TCR beta chains associated with cytomegalovirus was given. A later analysis appeared to link common viral pathogens to several of the most significant clusters. A later analysis, which compared TCR beta chains of equal frequency, found the HLA-associated ones more clonally expanded. One variant, a missense change in DCLRE1C, was linked in a later analysis to TCR beta V- and J-gene trimming.

The rearrangement uses TRBV5-4 and TRBJ1-2; a weak D match, TRBD1 (5 bases). Sequenced: PBMCs. The TCR sequence derives from a woman aged 30 to 39 in good health and CMV-seronegative. CDR3 loop: CASSSGNYGYTF. The CDR3 DNA follows: TGTGCCAGCAGCTCAGGGAACTATGGCTACACCTTC.